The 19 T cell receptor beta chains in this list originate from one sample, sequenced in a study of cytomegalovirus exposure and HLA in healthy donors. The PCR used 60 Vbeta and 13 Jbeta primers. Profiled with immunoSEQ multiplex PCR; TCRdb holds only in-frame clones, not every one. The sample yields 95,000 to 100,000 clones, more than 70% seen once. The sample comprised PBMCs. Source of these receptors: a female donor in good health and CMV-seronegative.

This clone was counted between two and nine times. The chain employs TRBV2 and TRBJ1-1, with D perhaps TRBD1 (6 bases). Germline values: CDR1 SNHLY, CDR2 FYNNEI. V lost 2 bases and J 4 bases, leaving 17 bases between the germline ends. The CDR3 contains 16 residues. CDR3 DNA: TGTGCCAGCAGTGAACAACCCACAGGGTTAGGCACTGAAGCTTTCTTT. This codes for CASSEQPTGLGTEAFF.

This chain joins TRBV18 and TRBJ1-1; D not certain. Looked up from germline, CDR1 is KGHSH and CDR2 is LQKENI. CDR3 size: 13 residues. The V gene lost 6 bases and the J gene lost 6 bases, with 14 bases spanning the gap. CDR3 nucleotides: TGTGCCAGCTCCCCCCTAGCGGAATCTGAAGCTTTCTTT. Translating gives CASSPLAESEAFF. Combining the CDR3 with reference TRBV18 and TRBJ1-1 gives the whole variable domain NAGVMQNPRHLVRRRGQEARLRCSPMKGHSHVYWYRQLPEEGLKFMVYLQKENIIDESGMPKERFSAEFPKEGPSILRIQQVVRGDSAAYFCASSPLAESEAFFGQGTRLTVV.

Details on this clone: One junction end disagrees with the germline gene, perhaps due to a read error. The CDR3 region is CVSSSQHYGYTF. CDR3 coding DNA: TGTGTCAGCAGCTCACAACACTATGGCTACACCTTC. The genes are TRBV9 and TRBJ1-2; the D is unclear. CDR3 length: 12 residues. Germline CDR1 and CDR2: SGDLS and YYNGEE.

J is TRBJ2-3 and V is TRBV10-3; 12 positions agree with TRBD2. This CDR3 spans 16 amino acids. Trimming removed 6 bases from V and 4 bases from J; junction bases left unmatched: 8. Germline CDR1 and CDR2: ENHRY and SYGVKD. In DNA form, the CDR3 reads TGTGCCATCAGCCAACTAGCGGGGGGAGGCGCAGATACGCAGTATTTT. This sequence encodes CAISQLAGGGADTQYF.

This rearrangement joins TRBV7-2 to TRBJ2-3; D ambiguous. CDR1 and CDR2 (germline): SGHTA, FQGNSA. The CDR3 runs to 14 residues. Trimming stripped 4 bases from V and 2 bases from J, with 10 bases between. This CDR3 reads CASSSRVHTDTQYF. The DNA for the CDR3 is TGTGCCAGCAGCTCCCGGGTCCACACAGATACGCAGTATTTT.

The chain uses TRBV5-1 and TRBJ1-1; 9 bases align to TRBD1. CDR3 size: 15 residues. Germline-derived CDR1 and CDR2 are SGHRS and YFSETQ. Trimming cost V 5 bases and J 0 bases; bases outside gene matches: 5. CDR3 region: CASRLTGGLNTEAFF. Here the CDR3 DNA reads TGCGCCAGCAGATTAACAGGGGGCCTGAACACTGAAGCTTTCTTT.

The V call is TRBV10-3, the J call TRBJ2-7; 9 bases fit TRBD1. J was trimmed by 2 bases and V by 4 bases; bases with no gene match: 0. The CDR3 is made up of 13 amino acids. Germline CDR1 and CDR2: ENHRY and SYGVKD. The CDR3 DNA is TGTGCCATCAGTGGGACAGGGGCCTACGAGCAGTACTTC. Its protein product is CAISGTGAYEQYF.

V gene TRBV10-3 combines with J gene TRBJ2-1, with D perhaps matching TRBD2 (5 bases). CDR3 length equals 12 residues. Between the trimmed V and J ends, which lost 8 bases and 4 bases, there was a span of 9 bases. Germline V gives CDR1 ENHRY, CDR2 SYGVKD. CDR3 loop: CAIRREYNEQFF. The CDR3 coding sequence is TGTGCCATCCGAAGGGAGTACAATGAGCAGTTCTTC.

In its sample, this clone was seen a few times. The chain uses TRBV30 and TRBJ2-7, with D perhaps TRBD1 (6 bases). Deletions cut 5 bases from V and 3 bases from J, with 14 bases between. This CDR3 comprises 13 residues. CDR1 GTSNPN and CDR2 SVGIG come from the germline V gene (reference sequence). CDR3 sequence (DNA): TGTGCCTGGGGCCGTCCGGACAGCTACGAGCAGTACTTC. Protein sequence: CAWGRPDSYEQYF. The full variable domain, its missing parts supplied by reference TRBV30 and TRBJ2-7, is SQTIHQWPATLVQPVGSPLSLECTVEGTSNPNLYWYRQAAGRGLQLLFYSVGIGQISSEVPQNLSASRPQDRQFILSSKKLLLSDSGFYLCAWGRPDSYEQYFGPGTRLTVT.

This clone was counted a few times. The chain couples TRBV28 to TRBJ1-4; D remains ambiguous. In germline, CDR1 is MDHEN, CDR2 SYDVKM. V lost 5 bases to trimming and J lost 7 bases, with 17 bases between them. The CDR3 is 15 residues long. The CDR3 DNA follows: TGTGCCAGCAGTCCCCTAGACGGAGGCGGTGAAAAACTGTTTTTT. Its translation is CASSPLDGGGEKLFF.

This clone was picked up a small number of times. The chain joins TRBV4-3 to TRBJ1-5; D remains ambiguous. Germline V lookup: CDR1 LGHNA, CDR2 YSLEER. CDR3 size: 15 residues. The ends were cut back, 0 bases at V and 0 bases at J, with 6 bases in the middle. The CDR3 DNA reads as TGCGCCAGCAGCCAAGACTGGGCTAGCAATCAGCCCCAGCATTTT. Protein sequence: CASSQDWASNQPQHF.

CDR3: CASSLRQADEQYF. The CDR3 DNA reads TGTGCCAGCAGTTTACGACAGGCCGACGAGCAGTACTTC. The chain uses TRBV27 and TRBJ2-7, with D possibly matching TRBD1 (6 bases). Germline assignment: CDR1 MNHEY and CDR2 SMNVEV (reference sequence). The V and J ends lost 2 bases and 5 bases respectively, with 10 bases between them. This CDR3 spans 13 amino acids.

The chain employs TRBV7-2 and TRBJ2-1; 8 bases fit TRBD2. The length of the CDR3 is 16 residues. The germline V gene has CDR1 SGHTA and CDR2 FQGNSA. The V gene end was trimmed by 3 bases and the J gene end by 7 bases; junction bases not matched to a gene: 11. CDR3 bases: TGTGCCAGCAGCTTTGTAGCGGGACTACCTAAAAATGAGCAGTTCTTC. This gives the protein CASSFVAGLPKNEQFF.

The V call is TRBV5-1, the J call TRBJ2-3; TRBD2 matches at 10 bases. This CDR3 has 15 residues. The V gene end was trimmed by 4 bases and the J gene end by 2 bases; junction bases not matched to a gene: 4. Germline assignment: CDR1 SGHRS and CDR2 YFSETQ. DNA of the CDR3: TGCGCCAGCAGCACCGGGACTAGCGTCACAGATACGCAGTATTTT. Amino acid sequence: CASSTGTSVTDTQYF.

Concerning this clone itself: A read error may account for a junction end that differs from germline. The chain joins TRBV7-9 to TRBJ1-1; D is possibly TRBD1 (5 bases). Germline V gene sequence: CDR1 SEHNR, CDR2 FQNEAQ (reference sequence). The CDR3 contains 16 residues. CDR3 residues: CSSSLAGGRARTEAFF. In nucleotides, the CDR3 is TGTTCCAGCAGCTTAGCGGGCGGCAGGGCCCGCACTGAAGCTTTCTTT.

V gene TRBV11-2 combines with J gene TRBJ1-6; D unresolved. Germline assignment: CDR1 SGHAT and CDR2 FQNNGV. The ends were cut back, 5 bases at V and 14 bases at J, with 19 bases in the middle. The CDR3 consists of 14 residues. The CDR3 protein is CASSASLSILALHF. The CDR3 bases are TGTGCCAGCAGCGCTAGCTTATCAATTCTGGCCCTCCACTTT.

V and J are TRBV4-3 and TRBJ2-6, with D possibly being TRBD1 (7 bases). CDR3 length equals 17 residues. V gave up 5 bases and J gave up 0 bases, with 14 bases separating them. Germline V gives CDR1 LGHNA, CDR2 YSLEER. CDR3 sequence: CASSGGTVFSGANVLTF. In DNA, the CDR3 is TGCGCCAGCAGCGGGGGGACAGTTTTCTCTGGGGCCAACGTCCTGACTTTC.

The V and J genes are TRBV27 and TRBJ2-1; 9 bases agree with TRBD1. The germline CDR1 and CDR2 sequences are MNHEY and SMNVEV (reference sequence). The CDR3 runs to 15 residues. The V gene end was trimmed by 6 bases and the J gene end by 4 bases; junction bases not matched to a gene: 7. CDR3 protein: CASRVPGTGYNEQFF. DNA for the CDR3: TGTGCCAGCAGGGTCCCAGGGACAGGGTACAATGAGCAGTTCTTC.

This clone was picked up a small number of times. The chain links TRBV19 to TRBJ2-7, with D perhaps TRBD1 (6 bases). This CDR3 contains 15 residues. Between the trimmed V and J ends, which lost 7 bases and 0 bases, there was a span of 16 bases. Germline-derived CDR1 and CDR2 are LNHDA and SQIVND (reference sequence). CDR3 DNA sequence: TGTGCCAGTACCCCGAGGGGGTTGGACTCCTACGAGCAGTACTTC. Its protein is CASTPRGLDSYEQYF.